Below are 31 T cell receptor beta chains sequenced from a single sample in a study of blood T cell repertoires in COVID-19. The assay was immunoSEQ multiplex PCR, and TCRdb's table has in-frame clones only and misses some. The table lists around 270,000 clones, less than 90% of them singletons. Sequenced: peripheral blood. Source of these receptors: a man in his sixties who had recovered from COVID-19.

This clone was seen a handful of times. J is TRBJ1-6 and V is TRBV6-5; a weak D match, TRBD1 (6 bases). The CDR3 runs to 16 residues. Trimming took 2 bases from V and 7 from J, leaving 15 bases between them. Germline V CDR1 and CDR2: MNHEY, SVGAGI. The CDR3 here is CASSYGQNLPNSPLHF. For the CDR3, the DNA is TGTGCCAGCAGTTACGGACAGAATTTACCCAATTCACCCCTCCACTTT.

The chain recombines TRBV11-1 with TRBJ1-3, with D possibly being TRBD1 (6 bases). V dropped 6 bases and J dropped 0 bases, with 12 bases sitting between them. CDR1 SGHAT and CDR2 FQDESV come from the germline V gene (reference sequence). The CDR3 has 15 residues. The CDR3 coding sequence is TGTGCCAGCAGTTTGGACAGAAGCTCTGGAAACACCATATATTTT. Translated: CASSLDRSSGNTIYF.

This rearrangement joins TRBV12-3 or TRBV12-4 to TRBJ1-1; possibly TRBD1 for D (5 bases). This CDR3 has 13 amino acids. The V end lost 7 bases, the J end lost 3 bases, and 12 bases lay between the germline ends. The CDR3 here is CASTLGGYTEAFF. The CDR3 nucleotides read TGTGCCAGCACCCTCGGGGGGTACACTGAAGCTTTCTTT.

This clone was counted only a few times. The chain's CDR3 is CASSRSGGANEKLFF. The CDR3 region has the DNA TGTGCCAGTAGTCGCTCTGGAGGGGCGAATGAAAAACTGTTTTTT. The chain employs TRBV19 and TRBJ1-4; a weak D match, TRBD1 (5 bases). Germline V lookup: CDR1 LNHDA, CDR2 SQIVND (reference sequence). Trimming pared 5 bases from V and 5 bases from J, leaving 15 bases between. The CDR3 consists of 15 residues.

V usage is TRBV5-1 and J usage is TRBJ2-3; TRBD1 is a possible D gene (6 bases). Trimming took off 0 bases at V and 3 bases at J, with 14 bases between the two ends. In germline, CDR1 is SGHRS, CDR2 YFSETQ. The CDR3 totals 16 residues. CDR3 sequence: CASSLGSRTETDTQYF. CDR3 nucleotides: TGCGCCAGCAGCTTGGGGTCTAGGACAGAGACAGATACGCAGTATTTT. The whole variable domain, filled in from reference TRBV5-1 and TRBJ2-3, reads KAGVTQTPRYLIKTRGQQVTLSCSPISGHRSVSWYQQTPGQGLQFLFEYFSETQRNKGNFPGRFSGRQFSNSRSEMNVSTLELGDSALYLCASSLGSRTETDTQYFGPGTRLTVL.

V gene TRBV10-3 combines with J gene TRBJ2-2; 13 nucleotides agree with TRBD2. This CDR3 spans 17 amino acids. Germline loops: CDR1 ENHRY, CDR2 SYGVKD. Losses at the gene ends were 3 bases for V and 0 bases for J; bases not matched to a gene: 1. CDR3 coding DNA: TGTGCCATCAGTGATACTAGCGGGGGGGCGAACACCGGGGAGCTGTTTTTT. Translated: CAISDTSGGANTGELFF.

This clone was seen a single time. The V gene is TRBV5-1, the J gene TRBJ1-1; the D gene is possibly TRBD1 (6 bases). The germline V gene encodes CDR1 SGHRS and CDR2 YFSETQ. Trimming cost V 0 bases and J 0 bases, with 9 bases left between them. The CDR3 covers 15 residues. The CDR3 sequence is CASSLVDSMNTEAFF. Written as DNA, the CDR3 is TGCGCCAGCAGCTTGGTGGACAGCATGAACACTGAAGCTTTCTTT.

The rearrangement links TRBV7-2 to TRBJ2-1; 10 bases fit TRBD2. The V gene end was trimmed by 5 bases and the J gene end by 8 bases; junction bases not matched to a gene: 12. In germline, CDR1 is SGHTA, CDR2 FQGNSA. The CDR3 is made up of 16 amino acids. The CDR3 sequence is CASSDPTSGYLDEQFF. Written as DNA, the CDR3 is TGTGCCAGCAGCGACCCGACTAGCGGGTATTTGGATGAGCAGTTCTTC.

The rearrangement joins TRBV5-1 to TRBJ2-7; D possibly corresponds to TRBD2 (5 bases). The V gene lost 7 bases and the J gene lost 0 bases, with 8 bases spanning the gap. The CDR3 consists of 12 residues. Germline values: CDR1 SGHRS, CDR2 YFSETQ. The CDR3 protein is CASLGSSYEQYF. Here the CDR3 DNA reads TGCGCCAGCCTAGGGAGCTCCTACGAGCAGTACTTC.

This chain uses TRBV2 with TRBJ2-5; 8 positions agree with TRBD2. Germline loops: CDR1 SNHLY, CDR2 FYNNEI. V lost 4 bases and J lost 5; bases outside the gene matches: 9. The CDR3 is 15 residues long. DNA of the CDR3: TGTGCCAGCAGTGGAAGCGGGGGATTTGGGGAGACCCAGTACTTC. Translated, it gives CASSGSGGFGETQYF.

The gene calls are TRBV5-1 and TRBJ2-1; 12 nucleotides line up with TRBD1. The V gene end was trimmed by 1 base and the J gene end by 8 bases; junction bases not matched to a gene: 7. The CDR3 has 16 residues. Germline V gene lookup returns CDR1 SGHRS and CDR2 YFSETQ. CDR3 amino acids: CASSLTGTGGRDEQFF. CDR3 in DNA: TGCGCCAGCAGCTTGACCGGGACAGGGGGCAGGGATGAGCAGTTCTTC.

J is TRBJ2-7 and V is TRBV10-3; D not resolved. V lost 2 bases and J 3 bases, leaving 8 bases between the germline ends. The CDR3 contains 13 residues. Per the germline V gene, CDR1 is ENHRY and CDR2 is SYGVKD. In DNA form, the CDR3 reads TGTGCCATCAGTGAGGTGGCAGTCTACGAGCAGTACTTC. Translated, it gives CAISEVAVYEQYF.

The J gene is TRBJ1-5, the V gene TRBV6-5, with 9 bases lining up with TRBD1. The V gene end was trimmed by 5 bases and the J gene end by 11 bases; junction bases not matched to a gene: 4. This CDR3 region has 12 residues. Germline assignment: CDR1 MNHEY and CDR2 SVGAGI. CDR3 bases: TGTGCCAGCAGTACAGGGGGCGAGACCCAGCATTTT. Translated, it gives CASSTGGETQHF.

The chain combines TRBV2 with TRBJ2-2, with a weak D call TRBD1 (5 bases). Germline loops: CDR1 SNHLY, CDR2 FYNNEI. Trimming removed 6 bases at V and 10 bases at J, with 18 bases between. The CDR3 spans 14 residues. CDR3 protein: CASSDADNLKELFF. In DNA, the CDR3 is TGTGCCAGCAGCGACGCGGACAACCTAAAGGAGCTGTTTTTT.

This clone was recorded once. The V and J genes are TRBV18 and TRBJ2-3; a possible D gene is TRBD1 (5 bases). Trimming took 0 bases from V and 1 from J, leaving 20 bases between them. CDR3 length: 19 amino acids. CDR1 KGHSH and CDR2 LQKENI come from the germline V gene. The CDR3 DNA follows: TGTGCCAGCTCACCACCGAGGTCAGGGAACAATTCCCGCACAGATACGCAGTATTTT. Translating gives CASSPPRSGNNSRTDTQYF. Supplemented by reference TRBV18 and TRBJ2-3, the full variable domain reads NAGVMQNPRHLVRRRGQEARLRCSPMKGHSHVYWYRQLPEEGLKFMVYLQKENIIDESGMPKERFSAEFPKEGPSILRIQQVVRGDSAAYFCASSPPRSGNNSRTDTQYFGPGTRLTVL.

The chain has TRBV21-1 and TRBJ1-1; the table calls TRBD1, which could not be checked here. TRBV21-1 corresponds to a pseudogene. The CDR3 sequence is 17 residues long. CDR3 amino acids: CATRGGGQGLLDTEAFF. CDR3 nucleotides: TGTGCCACCCGGGGAGGGGGACAGGGTTTGTTGGACACTGAAGCTTTCTTT.

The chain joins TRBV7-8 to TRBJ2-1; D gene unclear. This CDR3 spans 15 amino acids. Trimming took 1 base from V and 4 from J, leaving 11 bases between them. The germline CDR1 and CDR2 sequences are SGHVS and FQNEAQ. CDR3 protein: CASSLGQVPYNEQFF. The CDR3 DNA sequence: TGTGCCAGCAGCTTAGGTCAGGTCCCGTACAATGAGCAGTTCTTC.

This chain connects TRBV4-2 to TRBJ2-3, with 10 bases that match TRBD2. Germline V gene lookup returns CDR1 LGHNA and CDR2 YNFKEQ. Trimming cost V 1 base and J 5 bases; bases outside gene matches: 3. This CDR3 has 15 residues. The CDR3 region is CASSQVSGGEDTQYF. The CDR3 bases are TGTGCCAGCAGCCAAGTAAGCGGGGGGGAAGATACGCAGTATTTT.

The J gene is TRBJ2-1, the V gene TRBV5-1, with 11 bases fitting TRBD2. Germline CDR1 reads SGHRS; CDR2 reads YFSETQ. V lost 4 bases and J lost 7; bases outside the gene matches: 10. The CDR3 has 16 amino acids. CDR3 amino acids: CASSQVSGGARNEQFF. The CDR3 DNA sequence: TGCGCCAGCAGCCAAGTTAGCGGGGGGGCACGGAATGAGCAGTTCTTC.

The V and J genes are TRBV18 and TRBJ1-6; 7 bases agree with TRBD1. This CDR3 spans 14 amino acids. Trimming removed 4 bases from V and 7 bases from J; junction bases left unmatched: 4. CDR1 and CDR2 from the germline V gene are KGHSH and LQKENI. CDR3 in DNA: TGTGCCAGCTCACATGACAGGGTAAATTCACCCCTCCACTTT. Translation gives CASSHDRVNSPLHF.

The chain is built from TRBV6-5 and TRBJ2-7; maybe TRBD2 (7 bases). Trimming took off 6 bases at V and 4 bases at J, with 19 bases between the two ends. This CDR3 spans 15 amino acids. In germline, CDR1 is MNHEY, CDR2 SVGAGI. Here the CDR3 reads CASSRAGEGRYEQYF. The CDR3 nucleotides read TGTGCCAGCAGCCGGGCAGGGGAGGGACGGTACGAGCAGTACTTC.

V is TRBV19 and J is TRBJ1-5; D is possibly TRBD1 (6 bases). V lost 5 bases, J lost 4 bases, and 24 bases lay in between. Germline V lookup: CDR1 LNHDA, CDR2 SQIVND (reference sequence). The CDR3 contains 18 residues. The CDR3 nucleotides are TGTGCCAGTAGTGAAAGGGGAAGGGGGACGGGGAGAAATCAGCCCCAGCATTTT. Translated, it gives CASSERGRGTGRNQPQHF.

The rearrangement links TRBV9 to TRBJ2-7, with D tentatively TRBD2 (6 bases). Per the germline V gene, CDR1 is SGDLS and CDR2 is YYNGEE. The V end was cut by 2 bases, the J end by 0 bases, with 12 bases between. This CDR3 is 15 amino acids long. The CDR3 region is CASSVGGVSSYEQYF. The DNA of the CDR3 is TGTGCCAGCAGCGTGGGCGGGGTCAGCTCCTACGAGCAGTACTTC. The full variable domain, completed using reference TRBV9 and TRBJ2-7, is DSGVTQTPKHLITATGQRVTLRCSPRSGDLSVYWYQQSLDQGLQFLIQYYNGEERAKGNILERFSAQQFPDLHSELNLSSLELGDSALYFCASSVGGVSSYEQYFGPGTRLTVT.

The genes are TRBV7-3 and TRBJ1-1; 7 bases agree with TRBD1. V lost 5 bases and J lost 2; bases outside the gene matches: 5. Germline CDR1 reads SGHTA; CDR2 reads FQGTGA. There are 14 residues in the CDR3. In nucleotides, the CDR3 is TGTGCCAGCAGCCCGGGACAGTCAAACACTGAAGCTTTCTTT. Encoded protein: CASSPGQSNTEAFF.

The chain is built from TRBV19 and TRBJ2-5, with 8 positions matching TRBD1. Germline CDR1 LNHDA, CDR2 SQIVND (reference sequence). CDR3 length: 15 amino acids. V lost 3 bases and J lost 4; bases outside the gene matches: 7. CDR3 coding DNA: TGTGCCAGTAGTATGGGGACAGGTCGGAGAGAGACCCAGTACTTC. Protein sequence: CASSMGTGRRETQYF.

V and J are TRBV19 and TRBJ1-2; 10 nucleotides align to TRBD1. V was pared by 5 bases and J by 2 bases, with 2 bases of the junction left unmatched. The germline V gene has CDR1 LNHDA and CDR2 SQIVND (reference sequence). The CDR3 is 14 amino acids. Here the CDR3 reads CASSSGQGNYGYTF. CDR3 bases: TGTGCCAGTAGTTCGGGACAGGGGAACTATGGCTACACCTTC.

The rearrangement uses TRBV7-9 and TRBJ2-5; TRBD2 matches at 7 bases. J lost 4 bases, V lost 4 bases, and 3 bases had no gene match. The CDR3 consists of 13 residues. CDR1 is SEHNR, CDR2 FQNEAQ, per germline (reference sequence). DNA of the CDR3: TGTGCCAGCAGCTCGAGCGGGGCAGAGACCCAGTACTTC. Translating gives CASSSSGAETQYF.

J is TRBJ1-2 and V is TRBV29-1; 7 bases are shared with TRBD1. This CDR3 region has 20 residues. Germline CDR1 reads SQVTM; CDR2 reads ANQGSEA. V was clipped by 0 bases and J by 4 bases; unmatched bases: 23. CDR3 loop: CSVEDQHLGTRQGTSYGYTF. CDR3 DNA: TGCAGCGTTGAAGATCAGCATCTAGGAACCAGACAGGGTACCAGCTATGGCTACACCTTC.

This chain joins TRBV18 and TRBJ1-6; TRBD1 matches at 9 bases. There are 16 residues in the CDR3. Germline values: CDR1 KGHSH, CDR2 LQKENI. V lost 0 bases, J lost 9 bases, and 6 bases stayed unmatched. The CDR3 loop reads CASSPPGDRVGSPLHF. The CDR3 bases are TGTGCCAGCTCACCACCGGGGGACAGGGTTGGTTCACCCCTCCACTTT.

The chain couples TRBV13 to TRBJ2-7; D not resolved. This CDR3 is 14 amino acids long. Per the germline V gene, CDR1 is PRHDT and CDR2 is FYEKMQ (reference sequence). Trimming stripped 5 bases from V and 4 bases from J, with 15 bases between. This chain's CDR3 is CASSIRSTRYEQYF. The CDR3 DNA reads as TGTGCCAGCAGCATCCGGTCGACACGTTACGAGCAGTACTTC. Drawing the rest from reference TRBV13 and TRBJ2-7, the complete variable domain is AAGVIQSPRHLIKEKRETATLKCYPIPRHDTVYWYQQGPGQDPQFLISFYEKMQSDKGSIPDRFSAQQFSDYHSELNMSSLELGDSALYFCASSIRSTRYEQYFGPGTRLTVT.

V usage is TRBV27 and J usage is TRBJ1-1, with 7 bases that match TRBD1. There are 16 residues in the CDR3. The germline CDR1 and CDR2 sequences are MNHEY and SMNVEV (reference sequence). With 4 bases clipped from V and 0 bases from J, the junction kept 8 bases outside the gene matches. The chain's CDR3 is CASSSQRTGMNTEAFF. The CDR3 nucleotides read TGTGCCAGCAGTTCACAGCGGACAGGCATGAACACTGAAGCTTTCTTT.